This T cell receptor beta chain was identified during a study of cytomegalovirus exposure and HLA in healthy donors. Study-wide results and limits: Altogether, 164 TCR beta chains were recorded as cytomegalovirus-associated. Sequencing depth roughly uniform across donors was assumed in presence/absence analyses.

CDR1 and CDR2 (germline): SGHRS, YFSETQ. This CDR3 has 15 amino acids. Losses at the gene ends were 0 bases for V and 8 bases for J; bases not matched to a gene: 8. With 60 Vbeta and 13 Jbeta primers, the PCR was carried out. Assay used: immunoSEQ multiplex PCR; TCRdb lists only in-frame clones, some missing. The sample has over 150,000 clones; about 76% are singletons. This clone was picked up one time. What it binds is unknown. Material: PBMCs. The TCR originated in a woman between 35 and 50 years old in good health and CMV-seropositive. This chain uses TRBV5-1 with TRBJ2-1; 7 bases align to TRBD2. The CDR3 coding sequence is TGCGCCAGCAGCTTGGTTCCGGGAGGATTAGATGAGCAGTTCTTC. As protein: CASSLVPGGLDEQFF.